This passage covers 26 T cell receptor beta chains from one sample sequenced in a study of response to subunit inactivated influenza vaccine (dated by TCRdb to the late 2010s). Library method: RT-PCR. The data were produced on an Illumina HiSeq 2500. TCRdb reran the public reads through fastp at Q25 and MiXCR, keeping productive beta chains. Rows are unified per CDR3 protein, each entry keeping the most common DNA and genes. Here the sample has about 830,000 distinct CDR3 sequences; around 18% occur a single time. Of the sample, approximately 10% is held by the ten largest clones. The source was PBMCs from blood, collected roughly 5 days after vaccination. All receptors derive from a man aged 45-65 years who received an inactivated influenza vaccine. Donor details come from another sample of the same person, matched by shared clones.

This chain connects TRBV7-2 to TRBJ2-4, with TRBD1 matching 11 bases. The CDR3 length is 15 residues. Losses at the gene ends were 5 bases for V and 7 bases for J; bases not matched to a gene: 7. The germline V gene encodes CDR1 SGHTA and CDR2 FQGNSA. The DNA for the CDR3 is TGTGCCAGCAGCCTGGACAGGGGGCTATATAACATTCAGTACTTC. It encodes CASSLDRGLYNIQYF.

The chain couples TRBV7-8 to TRBJ1-4; D remains ambiguous. Between the trimmed V and J ends, which lost 1 base and 8 bases, there was a span of 17 bases. In germline, CDR1 is SGHVS, CDR2 FQNEAQ. The CDR3 has 16 residues. The CDR3: CASSLGQSGYREKLFF. In DNA form, the CDR3 reads TGTGCCAGCAGCTTAGGTCAAAGTGGGTATCGCGAAAAACTGTTTTTT.

This clonotype has more than one count but fewer than ten. This rearrangement joins TRBV28 to TRBJ2-7; possible D gene TRBD2, 7 bases. The germline V gene has CDR1 MDHEN and CDR2 SYDVKM. V shed 7 bases and J shed 4 bases, with 17 bases lying between them. The CDR3 is 14 amino acids. The CDR3 spells CASNLEGGTYEQYF. The DNA of the CDR3 is TGTGCCAGCAATTTGGAGGGGGGGACATACGAGCAGTACTTC.

The chain combines TRBV27 with TRBJ2-5, with 9 bases fitting TRBD2. With V trimmed by 6 bases and J by 5 bases, 10 bases remained unmatched. This CDR3 has 15 residues. In germline, CDR1 is MNHEY, CDR2 SMNVEV (reference sequence). The CDR3 loop reads CASSTRGGGRETQYF. DNA of the CDR3: TGTGCCAGCAGCACCCGCGGGGGGGGCCGGGAGACCCAGTACTTC.

V usage is TRBV7-9 and J usage is TRBJ1-4; D is unclear. The CDR3 has 15 amino acids. Trimming left V 5 bases short and J 3 bases short, with 13 bases between. Germline CDR1 reads SEHNR; CDR2 reads FQNEAQ (reference sequence). CDR3 protein: CASSLSQTPNEKLFF. CDR3 in DNA: TGTGCCAGCAGCCTCTCACAGACCCCTAATGAAAAACTGTTTTTT.

The chain joins TRBV5-1 to TRBJ2-2; 12 nucleotides match TRBD2. The CDR3 is made up of 16 amino acids. V was pared by 5 bases and J by 1 base, with 3 bases of the junction left unmatched. Germline V gene data show CDR1 as SGHRS and CDR2 as YFSETQ. CDR3 in amino acids: CASRTSGSENTGELFF. The CDR3 bases are TGCGCCAGCAGGACTAGCGGGAGTGAGAACACCGGGGAGCTGTTTTTT.

The rearrangement uses TRBV5-1 and TRBJ2-7; TRBD1 matches 7 bases. This CDR3 has 16 amino acids. V was pared by 1 base and J by 4 bases, with 11 bases of the junction left unmatched. The germline CDR1 and CDR2 sequences are SGHRS and YFSETQ. The CDR3 DNA is TGCGCCAGCAGCTTGTCAGGGGGAACATTTCCGTACGAGCAGTACTTC. It specifies CASSLSGGTFPYEQYF.

In this sample, this clonotype turned up a few times. J is TRBJ2-4 and V is TRBV15, with D unclear. Germline values: CDR1 LNHNV, CDR2 YYDKDF (reference sequence). The length of the CDR3 is 16 residues. V was pared by 6 bases and J by 0 bases, with 15 bases between. For the CDR3, the DNA is TGTGCCACCAGTCTATCCCGTGTTTTAGCCAAAAACATTCAGTACTTC. Amino acid sequence: CATSLSRVLAKNIQYF. Full variable domain (remainder filled in from reference TRBV15 and TRBJ2-4): DAMVIQNPRYQVTQFGKPVTLSCSQTLNHNVMYWYQQKSSQAPKLLFHYYDKDFNNEADTPDNFQSRRPNTSFCFLDIRSPGLGDTAMYLCATSLSRVLAKNIQYFGAGTRLSVL.

The chain is built from TRBV18 and TRBJ2-5, with 7 bases fitting TRBD2. Germline V gene lookup returns CDR1 KGHSH and CDR2 LQKENI. The CDR3 has 14 amino acids. Trimming took 3 bases from V and 5 from J; bases not matched to a gene: 6. The CDR3: CASSPAGVYETQYF. Written as DNA, the CDR3 is TGTGCCAGCTCACCGGCGGGAGTGTATGAGACCCAGTACTTC.

The genes are TRBV24-1 and TRBJ2-5; D gene ambiguous. CDR1 and CDR2 from the germline V gene are KGHDR and SFDVKD. CDR3 length: 13 amino acids. Between the trimmed V and J ends, which lost 5 bases and 1 base, there was a span of 7 bases. The CDR3 DNA follows: TGTGCCACCAGTGGACGGCCCCAAGAGACCCAGTACTTC. It specifies CATSGRPQETQYF.

Many counts were recorded for this clonotype. The J gene is TRBJ1-6, the V gene TRBV7-2; D not resolved. Germline V CDR1 and CDR2: SGHTA, FQGNSA. V was shortened by 1 base and J by 10 bases, with 5 bases between the two germline ends. The CDR3 covers 12 residues. The chain's CDR3 is CASSLDFSPLHF. The CDR3 region has the DNA TGTGCCAGCAGCTTAGATTTCTCACCCCTCCACTTT.

The V and J genes are TRBV24-1 and TRBJ2-1, with 11 nucleotides matching TRBD2. The germline gives CDR1 KGHDR, CDR2 SFDVKD. The CDR3 runs 14 residues. V was clipped by 9 bases and J by 1 base; unmatched bases: 1. The CDR3 DNA sequence: TGTGCCACCTCTAGCGGGGGGTCCTACAATGAGCAGTTCTTC. The encoded protein is CATSSGGSYNEQFF.

This CDR3 reads CASSQDPRNYNEQFF. The CDR3 region has the DNA TGCGCCAGCAGCCAAGATCCAAGGAATTACAATGAGCAGTTCTTC. The chain carries TRBV4-3 and TRBJ2-1; D remains ambiguous. V gave up 0 bases and J gave up 4 bases, with 10 bases separating them. Germline assignment: CDR1 LGHNA and CDR2 YSLEER. CDR3 size: 15 residues.

This clonotype was recorded a few times. The germline gene is not matched at one end of the junction; a read error may be the cause. The rearrangement links TRBV12-3 or TRBV12-4 to TRBJ2-3; TRBD1 is a possible D gene (8 bases). The CDR3 contains 13 residues. As DNA, the CDR3 is TGTGCCAGCAGTCCAAGGGGGGGACAGGCGTGTGTATTT. Amino acid sequence: CASSPRGGQACVF.

Only a few counts were recorded for this clonotype. V and J are TRBV12-3 or TRBV12-4 and TRBJ1-1; weak D call: TRBD1 (5 bases). The CDR3 has 13 residues. Trimming cost V 7 bases and J 11 bases, with 20 bases left between them. In DNA form, the CDR3 reads TGTGCCAGCATCGAAGGGGTCGCAGGTCTGGCTTTCTTT. It codes for CASIEGVAGLAFF.

The V gene is TRBV10-2, the J gene TRBJ2-7; D might be TRBD2 (7 bases). CDR1 WSHSY and CDR2 SAAADI come from the germline V gene. CDR3 size: 15 residues. Trimming removed 6 bases from V and 6 bases from J, with 21 bases in between. Written as DNA, the CDR3 is TGCGCCAGCAGCCTCCCATACAGGGAGGGTGGCGAGCAGTACTTC. Translation: CASSLPYREGGEQYF.

The chain employs TRBV30 and TRBJ2-4; D is unclear. Germline V gene lookup returns CDR1 GTSNPN and CDR2 SVGIG (reference sequence). Trimming took 1 base from V and 8 from J, leaving 6 bases between them. The CDR3 sequence is 11 residues long. This CDR3 reads CAWSGSHIQYF. The CDR3 nucleotides are TGTGCCTGGAGTGGATCCCACATTCAGTACTTC.

CDR3 region: CASSLENQNNSPLHF. DNA for the CDR3: TGTGCCAGCAGCTTAGAGAACCAAAATAATTCACCCCTCCACTTT. V is TRBV7-2 and J is TRBJ1-6; no clear D gene. The CDR3 spans 15 residues. V lost 1 base, J lost 5 bases, and 9 bases lay in between. Per the germline V gene, CDR1 is SGHTA and CDR2 is FQGNSA.

This clonotype was detected only a few times. The genes are TRBV7-6 and TRBJ2-3; D gene ambiguous. Germline V gives CDR1 SGHVS, CDR2 FNYEAQ. This CDR3 contains 15 residues. The V and J ends lost 5 bases and 2 bases respectively, with 14 bases between them. The CDR3 region is CASSPFTEYTDTQYF. CDR3 coding DNA: TGTGCCAGCAGCCCGTTTACAGAATACACAGATACGCAGTATTTT.

The genes are TRBV10-3 and TRBJ2-5; TRBD1 aligns across 7 bases. CDR3 length: 14 amino acids. Trimming cost V 0 bases and J 5 bases; bases outside gene matches: 3. Germline values: CDR1 ENHRY, CDR2 SYGVKD. The CDR3: CAISESTGTETQYF. The DNA for the CDR3 is TGTGCCATCAGTGAGTCGACAGGGACGGAGACCCAGTACTTC.

This clonotype was found many times. This chain connects TRBV12-3 or TRBV12-4 to TRBJ2-2; D may be TRBD1 (5 bases). Trimming removed 2 bases from V and 3 bases from J, with 10 bases in between. This CDR3 is built from 15 residues. DNA of the CDR3: TGTGCCAGCAGTTTAAGGGGATGGGACACCGGGGAGCTGTTTTTT. It translates to CASSLRGWDTGELFF.

DNA for the CDR3: TGTGCCAGCAGGCAGGACACCTACTACGAGCAGTACTTC. It codes for CASRQDTYYEQYF. V is TRBV6-1 and J is TRBJ2-7; TRBD1 is a possible D gene (5 bases). This CDR3 has 13 residues. V was trimmed by 6 bases and J by 3 bases, leaving 12 bases between them. In germline, CDR1 is MNHNS, CDR2 SASEGT.

V is TRBV5-1 and J is TRBJ2-7, with D possibly being TRBD1 (5 bases). Germline V gene sequence: CDR1 SGHRS, CDR2 YFSETQ. Trimming cost V 2 bases and J 3 bases, with 12 bases left between them. CDR3 length: 14 amino acids. CDR3 coding DNA: TGCGCCAGCAGCTTTCTAAGGGGTGTCTACGAGCAGTACTTC. Protein sequence: CASSFLRGVYEQYF.

This clonotype appeared a few times. The genes are TRBV5-1 and TRBJ1-1; D may be TRBD1 (6 bases). Germline CDR1 is SGHRS and CDR2 is YFSETQ. The CDR3 sequence is 17 residues long. The ends were cut back, 4 bases at V and 0 bases at J, with 19 bases in the middle. The CDR3 loop reads CASSPGQKKSLNTEAFF. As DNA, the CDR3 is TGCGCCAGCAGCCCTGGACAGAAGAAATCATTGAACACTGAAGCTTTCTTT. The full variable domain, completed using reference TRBV5-1 and TRBJ1-1, is KAGVTQTPRYLIKTRGQQVTLSCSPISGHRSVSWYQQTPGQGLQFLFEYFSETQRNKGNFPGRFSGRQFSNSRSEMNVSTLELGDSALYLCASSPGQKKSLNTEAFFGQGTRLTVV.

This clonotype was seen only a few times. The chain is built from TRBV6-1 and TRBJ2-3; a weak D match, TRBD2 (5 bases). This CDR3 is 15 amino acids long. Germline V gives CDR1 MNHNS, CDR2 SASEGT. The germline V and J ends were trimmed by 6 bases and 3 bases, with 16 bases remaining between them. CDR3 nucleotides: TGTGCCAGCAGAACCGGGTTTTGGAGGACAGATACGCAGTATTTT. Protein product: CASRTGFWRTDTQYF.

The chain has TRBV29-1 and TRBJ2-6; no clear D. CDR1 and CDR2 (germline): SQVTM, ANQGSEA. CDR3 size: 11 residues. CDR3 bases: TGCCGCGCCTCTGGGGCCAACGTCCTGACTTTC. It yields the protein CRASGANVLTF. Using reference TRBV29-1 and TRBJ2-6 for the parts outside the CDR3, the full variable domain is SAVISQKPSRDICQRGTSLTIQCQVDSQVTMMFWYRQQPGQSLTLIATANQGSEATYESGFVIDKFPISRPNLTFSTLTVSNMSPEDSSIYLCRASGANVLTFGAGSRLTVL.